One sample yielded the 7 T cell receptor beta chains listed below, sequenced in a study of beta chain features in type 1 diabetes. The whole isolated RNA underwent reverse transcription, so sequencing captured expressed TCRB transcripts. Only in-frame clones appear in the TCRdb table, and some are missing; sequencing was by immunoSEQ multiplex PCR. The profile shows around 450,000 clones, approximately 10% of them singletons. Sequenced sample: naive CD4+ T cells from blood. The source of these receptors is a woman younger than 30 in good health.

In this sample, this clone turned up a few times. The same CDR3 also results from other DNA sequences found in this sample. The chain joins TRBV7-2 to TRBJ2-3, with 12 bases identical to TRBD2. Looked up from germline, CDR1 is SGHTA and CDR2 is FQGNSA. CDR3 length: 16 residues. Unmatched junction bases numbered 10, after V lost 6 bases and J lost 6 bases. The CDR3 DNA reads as TGTGCCAGCAGTCCTTCTAGCGGGGGGGCCTGGGATACGCAGTATTTT. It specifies CASSPSSGGAWDTQYF.

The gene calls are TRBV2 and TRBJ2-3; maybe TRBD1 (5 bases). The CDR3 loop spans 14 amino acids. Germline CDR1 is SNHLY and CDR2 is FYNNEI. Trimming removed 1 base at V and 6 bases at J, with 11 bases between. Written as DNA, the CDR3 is TGTGCCAGCAGTGAAGACAGGCGCTCGGATACGCAGTATTTT. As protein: CASSEDRRSDTQYF.

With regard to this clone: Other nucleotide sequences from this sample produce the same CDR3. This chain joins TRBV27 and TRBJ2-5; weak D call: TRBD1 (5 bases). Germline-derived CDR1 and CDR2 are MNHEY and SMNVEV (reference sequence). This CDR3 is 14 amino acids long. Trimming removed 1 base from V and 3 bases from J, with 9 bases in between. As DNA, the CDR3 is TGTGCCAGCAGTTTATTGGGCAGGGAAGAGACCCAGTACTTC. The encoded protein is CASSLLGREETQYF.

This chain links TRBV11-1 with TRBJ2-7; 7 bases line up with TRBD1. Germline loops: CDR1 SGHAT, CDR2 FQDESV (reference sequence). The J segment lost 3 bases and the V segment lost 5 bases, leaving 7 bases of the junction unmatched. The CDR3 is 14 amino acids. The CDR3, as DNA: TGTGCCAGCAGCCCCGGACAGGCTTACTACGAGCAGTACTTC. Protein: CASSPGQAYYEQYF.

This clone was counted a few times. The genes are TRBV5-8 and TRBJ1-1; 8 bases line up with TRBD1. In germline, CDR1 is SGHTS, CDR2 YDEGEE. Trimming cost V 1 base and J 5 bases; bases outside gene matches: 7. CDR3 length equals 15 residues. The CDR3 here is CASSLLARGHTEAFF. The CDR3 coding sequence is TGTGCCAGCAGCTTGCTAGCCAGGGGGCATACTGAAGCTTTCTTT.

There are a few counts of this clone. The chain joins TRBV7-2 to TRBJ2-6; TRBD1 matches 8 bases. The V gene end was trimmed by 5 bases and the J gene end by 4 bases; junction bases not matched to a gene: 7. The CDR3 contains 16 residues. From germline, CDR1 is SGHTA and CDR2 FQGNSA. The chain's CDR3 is CASSTNRGAGANVLTF. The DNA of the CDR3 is TGTGCCAGCAGCACGAACAGGGGGGCCGGGGCCAACGTCCTGACTTTC.

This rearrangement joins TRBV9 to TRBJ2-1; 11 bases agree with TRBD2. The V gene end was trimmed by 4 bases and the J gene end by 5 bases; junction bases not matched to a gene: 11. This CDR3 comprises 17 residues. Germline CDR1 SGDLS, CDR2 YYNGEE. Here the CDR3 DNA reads TGTGCCAGCAGCCCCCGACAGGGTAGCGGGGGGGACAATGAGCAGTTCTTC. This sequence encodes CASSPRQGSGGDNEQFF. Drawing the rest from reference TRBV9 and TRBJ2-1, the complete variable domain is DSGVTQTPKHLITATGQRVTLRCSPRSGDLSVYWYQQSLDQGLQFLIQYYNGEERAKGNILERFSAQQFPDLHSELNLSSLELGDSALYFCASSPRQGSGGDNEQFFGPGTRLTVL.